This T cell receptor (beta chain) was sequenced in a study of cytomegalovirus exposure and HLA in healthy donors. Across the whole study: Most genotyped donors, around four fifths of 398, had Caucasian-associated genetic ancestry.

PCR amplification relied on 60 Vbeta primers (plus 13 Jbeta primers). In the original processing: Later analysis identified 88 million or so unique TCR beta chains, 9 million to 12 million shared. The data were produced by immunoSEQ multiplex PCR, yet TCRdb's version contains in-frame clones alone and is incomplete. The V and J calls and the clone size are those of that table, but D and trimming were determined from the DNA. The repertoire holds roughly 90,000 clones, with around 79% as singletons. The junction had 6 bases not matched to a gene; V was cut back by 5 bases and J by 2 bases. The CDR3 is made up of 16 amino acids. CDR1 is MNHNY, CDR2 SVGAGI, per germline (reference sequence). In this sample, this clone turned up a few times.

This clonotype was sampled from a woman in her forties in good health and CMV-seropositive. Source material: PBMCs. The rearrangement links TRBV6-6 to TRBJ2-1; 10 bases fit TRBD2. Here the CDR3 DNA reads TGTGCCAGCAGTGCGCCGGGACTAGCGACCTACAATGAGCAGTTCTTC. The encoded protein is CASSAPGLATYNEQFF.